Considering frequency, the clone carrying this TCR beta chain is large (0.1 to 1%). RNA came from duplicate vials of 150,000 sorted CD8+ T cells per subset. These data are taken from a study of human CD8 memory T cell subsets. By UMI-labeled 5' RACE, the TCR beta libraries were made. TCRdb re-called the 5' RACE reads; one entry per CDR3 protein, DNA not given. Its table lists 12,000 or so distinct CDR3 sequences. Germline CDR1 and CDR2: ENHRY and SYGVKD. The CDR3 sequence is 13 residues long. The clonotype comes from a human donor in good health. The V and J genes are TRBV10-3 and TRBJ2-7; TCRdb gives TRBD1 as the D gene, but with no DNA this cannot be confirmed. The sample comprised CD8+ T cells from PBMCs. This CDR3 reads CAILGTEFYEQYF.